This T cell receptor beta chain was recovered during a study of graft-versus-host responses after intestinal transplantation. On the study more broadly: Induction with anti-thymocyte globulin, then tacrolimus and steroids for 2 to 3 years, was given to all recipients.

Comments on this clone: The target antigen is unknown.

Only in-frame clones appear in the TCRdb table, and some are missing; sequencing was by immunoSEQ multiplex PCR. The table has approximately 110,000 clones, around 94% seen once; the top ten hold 0.2% to 0.25%. V lost 2 bases and J lost 0, with 10 bases in between. CDR1 is SGHVS and CDR2 is FQNEAQ in the germline V gene. The CDR3 length is 15 residues. Study-wide points: There was an association between peak levels of circulating GvH clones and early post-transplant HvG declines.

The origin of this receptor is a human donor who was the organ donor for an intestinal transplant. The chain carries TRBV7-8 and TRBJ2-5; no clear D gene. Material: unstimulated CD4+ T cells sorted from spleen or lymph node cells, obtained before transplant. Here the CDR3 reads CASSLIPGYQETQYF. The CDR3 region has the DNA TGTGCCAGCAGCTTAATACCGGGTTACCAAGAGACCCAGTACTTC.